The TCR beta chain under discussion was sequenced for a study of control samples from healthy donors and cancer patients. This CDR3 is built from 17 residues. V was clipped by 4 bases and J by 5 bases, with 21 bases between them. Germline CDR1 and CDR2: SGHVS and FQNEAQ. Profiled with immunoSEQ multiplex PCR; TCRdb holds only in-frame clones, not every one. The table lists tens of thousands of clones, roughly 82% of them singletons. The source of this sequence is a man aged 50-59 years in good health. Sequencing was carried out using blood. The chain joins TRBV7-8 to TRBJ2-1, with D perhaps TRBD1 or TRBD2 (5 bases each). CDR3 in amino acids: CASSSFLGERDDNEQFF. DNA for the CDR3: TGTGCCAGCAGCTCATTCCTAGGGGAACGGGACGACAATGAGCAGTTCTTC. Variable domain in full (rest from reference TRBV7-8 and TRBJ2-1): GAGVSQSPRYKVAKRGQDVALRCDPISGHVSLFWYQQALGQGPEFLTYFQNEAQLDKSGLPSDRFFAERPEGSVSTLKIQRTQQEDSAVYLCASSSFLGERDDNEQFFGPGTRLTVL.